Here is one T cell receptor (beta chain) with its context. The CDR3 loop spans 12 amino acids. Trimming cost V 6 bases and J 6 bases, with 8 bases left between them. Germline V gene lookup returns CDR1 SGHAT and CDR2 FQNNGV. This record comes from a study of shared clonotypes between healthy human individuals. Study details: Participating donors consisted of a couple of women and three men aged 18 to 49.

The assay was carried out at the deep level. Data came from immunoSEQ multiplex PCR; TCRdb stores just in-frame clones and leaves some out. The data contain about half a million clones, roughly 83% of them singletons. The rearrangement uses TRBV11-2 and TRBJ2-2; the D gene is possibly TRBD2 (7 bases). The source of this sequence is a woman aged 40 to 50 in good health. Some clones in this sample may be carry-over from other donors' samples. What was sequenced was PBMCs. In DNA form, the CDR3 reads TGTGCCAGCAGAGGGGGGGCCGGGGAGCTGTTTTTT. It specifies CASRGGAGELFF.